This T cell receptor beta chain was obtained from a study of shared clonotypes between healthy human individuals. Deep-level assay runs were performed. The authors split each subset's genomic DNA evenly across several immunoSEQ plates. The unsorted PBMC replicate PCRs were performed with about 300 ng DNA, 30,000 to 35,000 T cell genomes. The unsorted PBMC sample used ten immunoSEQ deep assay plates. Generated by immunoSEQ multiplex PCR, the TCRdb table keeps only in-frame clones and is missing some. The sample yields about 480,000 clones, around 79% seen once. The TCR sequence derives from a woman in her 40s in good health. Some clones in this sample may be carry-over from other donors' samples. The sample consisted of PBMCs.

CDR3 in DNA: TGCGCCAGCAGCTTGCCGAGTAGTGAGCAGTTCTTC. Translating it yields CASSLPSSEQFF. The chain joins TRBV5-1 to TRBJ2-1; unclear D gene. The V end lost 1 base, the J end lost 9 bases, and 8 bases lay between the germline ends. The CDR3 is made up of 12 amino acids. The germline V gene encodes CDR1 SGHRS and CDR2 YFSETQ.